Described below is a single TCR beta chain sequence and its context. Original handling: Estimates of nucleated cell counts were drawn from the amplification of reference gene primers. Data came from immunoSEQ multiplex PCR; TCRdb stores just in-frame clones and leaves some out. Clone size and V and J calls were adopted from that table, with D and trimming inferred from the DNA. The sample lists a few hundred thousand clones, around 87% seen once, with roughly 10% in the top ten. Followed longitudinally, the Seattle patients had been enrolled during active infection. This entry is derived from a study of blood T cell repertoires in COVID-19. The overall study: Donors in the United States, Italy and Spain gave samples during acute or convalescent COVID-19. In each case, the material was cDNA or gDNA derived from T cells, B-cell-depleted T cells, or PBMCs.

The CDR3 has 13 amino acids. CDR1 and CDR2 from the germline V gene are MNHEY and SMNVEV (reference sequence). Between the trimmed V and J ends, which lost 3 bases and 6 bases, there was a span of 11 bases. The V gene is TRBV27, the J gene TRBJ1-2, with D perhaps TRBD1 (5 bases). Sequenced: peripheral blood. This receptor was taken from a woman aged 45-60 years with COVID-19, enrolled during active disease. CDR3 DNA sequence: TGTGCCAGCAGTTTTGGGGCAGGGCATGGCTACACCTTC. This sequence encodes CASSFGAGHGYTF.